This T cell receptor (beta chain) was recorded in a study of graft-versus-host responses after intestinal transplantation. Study conclusions and caveats: Graft-donor T cell macrochimerism coincided with high graft-versus-host to host-versus-graft clonal ratios in allografts. GvH clones occurred in recipient marrow; some first appeared in ileum or blood.

Turning to this clone: Its antigen remains unidentified.

The CDR3 sequence is 15 residues long. Trimming at V came to 0 bases and at J to 4 bases, leaving 5 bases not matched to a gene. The germline V gene has CDR1 SGHRS and CDR2 YFSETQ. The table came from immunoSEQ multiplex PCR; TCRdb's copy has only in-frame clones and leaves some out. Found here are some 87,000 clones, over 80% of them singletons; the top ten hold about 1%. This TCR came from a human donor who was the organ donor for an intestinal transplant. This rearrangement joins TRBV5-1 to TRBJ2-5; the match to TRBD1 covers 8 bases. The sample was unstimulated CD8+ T cells sorted from spleen or lymph node cells, taken before transplant. The CDR3 DNA is TGCGCCAGCAGCTTGGCCCCAGGGGGCTTAGAGACCCAGTACTTC. Translated, it gives CASSLAPGGLETQYF.